This T cell receptor (beta chain) appears in the sequencing data of a study of cytotoxic CD8 clonotypes in ibrutinib-treated CLL. Regarding the study as a whole: The clonality rise at ibrutinib response reflected private clonotype expansion.

This CDR3 region has 13 residues. CDR1 is SGHRS and CDR2 is YFSETQ in the germline V gene. With 6 bases removed from V and 0 bases from J, the gap between germline ends came to 10 bases. This table comes from immunoSEQ multiplex PCR, and its TCRdb copy is limited to in-frame clones, with some not included. The sample contains some 300,000 clones, 70% to 80% of which appear only once. Notes on this clone: Its specificity is unknown.

Material: PBMCs, obtained before ibrutinib treatment. The sequence derives from a human donor with chronic lymphocytic leukemia. V is TRBV5-1 and J is TRBJ2-7, with D hard to call. CDR3 sequence (DNA): TGCGCCAGCAACGGGCTCACCTCCTACGAGCAGTACTTC. Its protein product is CASNGLTSYEQYF.